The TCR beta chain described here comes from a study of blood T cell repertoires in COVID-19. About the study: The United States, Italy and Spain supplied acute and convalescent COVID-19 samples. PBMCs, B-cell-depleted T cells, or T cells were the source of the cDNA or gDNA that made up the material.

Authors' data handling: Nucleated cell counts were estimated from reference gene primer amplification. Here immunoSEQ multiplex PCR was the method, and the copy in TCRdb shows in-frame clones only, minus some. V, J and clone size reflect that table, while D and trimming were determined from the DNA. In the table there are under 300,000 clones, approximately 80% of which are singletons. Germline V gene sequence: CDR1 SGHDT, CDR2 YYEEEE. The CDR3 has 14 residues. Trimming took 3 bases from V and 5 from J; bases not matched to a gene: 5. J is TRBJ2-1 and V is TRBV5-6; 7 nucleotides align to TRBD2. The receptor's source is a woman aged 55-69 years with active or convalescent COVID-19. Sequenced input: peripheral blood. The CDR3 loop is CASSSPSGDNEQFF. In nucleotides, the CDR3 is TGTGCCAGCAGCTCTCCAAGCGGGGACAATGAGCAGTTCTTC.